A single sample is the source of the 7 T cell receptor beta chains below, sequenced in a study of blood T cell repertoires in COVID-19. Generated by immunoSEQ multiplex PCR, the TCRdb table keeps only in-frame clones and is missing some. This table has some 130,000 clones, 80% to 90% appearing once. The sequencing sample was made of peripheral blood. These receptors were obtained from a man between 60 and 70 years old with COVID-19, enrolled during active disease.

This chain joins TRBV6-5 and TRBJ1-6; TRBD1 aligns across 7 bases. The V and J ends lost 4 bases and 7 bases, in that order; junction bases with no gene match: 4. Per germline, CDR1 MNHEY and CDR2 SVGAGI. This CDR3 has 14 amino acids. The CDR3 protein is CASSLTGANSPLHF. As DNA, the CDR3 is TGTGCCAGCAGTTTAACAGGGGCAAATTCACCCCTCCACTTT.

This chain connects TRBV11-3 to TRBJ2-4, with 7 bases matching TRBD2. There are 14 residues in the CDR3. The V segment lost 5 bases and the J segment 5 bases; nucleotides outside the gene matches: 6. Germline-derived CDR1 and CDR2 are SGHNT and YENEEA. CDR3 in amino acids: CASSPQGGENIQYF. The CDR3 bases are TGTGCCAGCAGCCCGCAGGGAGGGGAAAACATTCAGTACTTC. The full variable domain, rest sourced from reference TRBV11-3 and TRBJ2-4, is EAGVVQSPRYKIIEKKQPVAFWCNPISGHNTLYWYLQNLGQGPELLIRYENEEAVDDSQLPKDRFSAERLKGVDSTLKIQPAELGDSAVYLCASSPQGGENIQYFGAGTRLSVL.

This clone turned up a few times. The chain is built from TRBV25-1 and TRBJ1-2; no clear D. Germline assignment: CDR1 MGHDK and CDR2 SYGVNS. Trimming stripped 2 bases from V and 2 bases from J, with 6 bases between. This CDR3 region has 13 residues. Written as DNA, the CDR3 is TGTGCCAGCAGTGAAAGTACAAACTATGGCTACACCTTC. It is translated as CASSESTNYGYTF.

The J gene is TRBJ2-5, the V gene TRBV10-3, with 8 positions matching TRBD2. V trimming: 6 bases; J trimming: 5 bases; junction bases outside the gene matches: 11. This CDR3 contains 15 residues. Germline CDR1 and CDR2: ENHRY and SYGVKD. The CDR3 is CAISPQRGLGETQYF. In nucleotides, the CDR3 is TGTGCCATCAGCCCCCAGCGGGGGCTGGGGGAGACCCAGTACTTC.

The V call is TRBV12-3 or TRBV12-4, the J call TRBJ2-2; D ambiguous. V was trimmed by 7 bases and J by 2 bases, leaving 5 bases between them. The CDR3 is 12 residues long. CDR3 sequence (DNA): TGTGCCAGCACCCTTAACACCGGGGAGCTGTTTTTT. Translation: CASTLNTGELFF.

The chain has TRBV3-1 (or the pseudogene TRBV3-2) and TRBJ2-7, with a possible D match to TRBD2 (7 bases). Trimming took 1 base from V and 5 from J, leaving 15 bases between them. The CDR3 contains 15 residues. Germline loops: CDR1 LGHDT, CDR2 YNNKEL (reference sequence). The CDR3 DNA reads TGTGCCAGCAGCCAAGGGCGGGGGCAGTCCGACGAGCAGTACTTC. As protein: CASSQGRGQSDEQYF.

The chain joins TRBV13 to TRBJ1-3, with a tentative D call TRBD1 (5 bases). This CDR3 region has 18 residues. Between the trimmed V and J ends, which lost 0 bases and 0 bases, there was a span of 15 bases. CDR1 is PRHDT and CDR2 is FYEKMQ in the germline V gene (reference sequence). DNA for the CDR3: TGTGCCAGCAGCTTAGGCCCGACAGCAGCCTTCTCTGGAAACACCATATATTTT. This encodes CASSLGPTAAFSGNTIYF.